Given below is one T cell receptor beta chain in context. Germline values: CDR1 SQVTM, CDR2 ANQGSEA. The CDR3 length is 13 residues. V shed 6 bases, J shed 6 bases, and the junction held 7 bases outside the gene matches. The assay was immunoSEQ multiplex PCR, and TCRdb's table has in-frame clones only and misses some. The repertoire holds around 20,000 clones, 80% to 90% seen once, with 10% to 15% in the top ten. The data were taken from a study of T cell clones after liver transplantation. Background on the study: Immunosuppression withdrawal was tried within 2 years after liver transplantation in this trial. Patients counted as tolerant after at least one year off all immunosuppression, enzymes not exceeding twice normal.

The TCR was taken from a human donor who received a liver transplant. The rearrangement uses TRBV29-1 and TRBJ2-3, with TRBD1 matching over 9 bases. Sequences were derived from CD8+ T cells from blood, sampled before liver transplant. The CDR3 coding sequence is TGCAGCGTCGACAGGGGGGAGCTGGATACGCAGTATTTT. It yields the protein CSVDRGELDTQYF.